The 11 T cell receptor beta chains in this list originate from one sample, sequenced in a study of control samples from healthy donors and cancer patients. Profiling relied on immunoSEQ multiplex PCR, and the TCRdb table lists in-frame clones only, not all of them. Of 160,000 or so clones detected, over 85% appear once; the ten largest clones hold about 2.4%. The sequencing input was blood. These receptor sequences come from a middle-aged man in good health.

The rearrangement uses TRBV3-1 (or the pseudogene TRBV3-2) and TRBJ2-1; 7 bases are a match to TRBD2. The CDR3 is made up of 13 amino acids. V shed 0 bases and J 13 bases; nucleotides not matched to a gene: 6. Germline V gene lookup returns CDR1 LGHDT and CDR2 YNNKEL (reference sequence). The CDR3 nucleotides read TGTGCCAGCAGCCAAGATTTATCTAGCGGACAGTTCTTC. Translating gives CASSQDLSSGQFF.

The chain has TRBV11-2 and TRBJ2-2; D gene unclear. Germline values: CDR1 SGHAT, CDR2 FQNNGV. The V end lost 5 bases, the J end lost 1 base, and 11 bases lay between the germline ends. This CDR3 region has 15 residues. The CDR3 sequence is CASSTAFLNTGELFF. CDR3 in DNA: TGTGCCAGCAGCACGGCTTTTTTGAACACCGGGGAGCTGTTTTTT. Together with reference TRBV11-2 and TRBJ2-2, the CDR3 gives the full variable domain: EAGVAQSPRYKIIEKRQSVAFWCNPISGHATLYWYQQILGQGPKLLIQFQNNGVVDDSQLPKDRFSAERLKGVDSTLKIQPAKLEDSAVYLCASSTAFLNTGELFFGEGSRLTVL.

The rearrangement uses TRBV19 and TRBJ2-2; TRBD2 agrees at 11 bases. Germline loops: CDR1 LNHDA, CDR2 SQIVND (reference sequence). This CDR3 spans 16 amino acids. Trimming removed 3 bases from V and 5 bases from J; junction bases left unmatched: 5. The CDR3 DNA reads as TGTGCCAGTAGTATGACTAGCGGGATTGGAACCGGGGAGCTGTTTTTT. This gives the protein CASSMTSGIGTGELFF.

V usage is TRBV19 and J usage is TRBJ2-4; D is possibly TRBD1 (6 bases). Trimming removed 4 bases at V and 5 bases at J, with 9 bases between. Germline CDR1 and CDR2: LNHDA and SQIVND (reference sequence). This CDR3 is built from 13 residues. CDR3 sequence (DNA): TGTGCCAGTAGTAGTGAGGGGGAAAACATTCAGTACTTC. It encodes CASSSEGENIQYF.

The CDR3 DNA sequence: TGTGCCAGCAAGGACAGGGTCGGAGGAGGCTACACCTTC. Residues: CASKDRVGGGYTF. J is TRBJ1-2 and V is TRBV6-4; 8 bases are shared with TRBD1. Germline-derived CDR1 and CDR2 are MRHNA and SNTAGT. This CDR3 contains 13 residues. V was clipped by 7 bases and J by 8 bases; unmatched bases: 9.

The gene calls are TRBV3-1 (or the pseudogene TRBV3-2) and TRBJ2-3; no clear D gene. The CDR3 has 13 amino acids. V lost 4 bases and J lost 0, with 5 bases in between. Germline CDR1 LGHDT, CDR2 YNNKEL (reference sequence). The chain's CDR3 is CASSPPSTDTQYF. In DNA, the CDR3 is TGTGCCAGCAGCCCCCCTAGCACAGATACGCAGTATTTT.

This clone came up a few times. The J gene is TRBJ2-7, the V gene TRBV3-1 (or the pseudogene TRBV3-2), with a tentative D call TRBD2 (5 bases). V shed 4 bases and J shed 6 bases, with 10 bases lying between them. The CDR3 runs to 12 residues. Per the germline V gene, CDR1 is LGHDT and CDR2 is YNNKEL (reference sequence). CDR3 region: CASSLRGFEQYF. CDR3 in DNA: TGTGCCAGCAGCCTCCGCGGGTTCGAGCAGTACTTC.

The rearrangement joins TRBV11-2 to TRBJ2-7; D not resolved. The germline V gene encodes CDR1 SGHAT and CDR2 FQNNGV. The CDR3 is 14 amino acids. Trimming stripped 5 bases from V and 1 base from J, with 12 bases between. The CDR3 nucleotides read TGTGCCAGCAGCACACCCCGCTTGTCCTACGAGCAGTACTTC. Protein sequence: CASSTPRLSYEQYF.

V is TRBV3-1 (or the pseudogene TRBV3-2) and J is TRBJ2-1; D might be TRBD2 (6 bases). V was trimmed by 4 bases and J by 5 bases, leaving 15 bases between them. The CDR3 has 15 amino acids. Germline CDR1 reads LGHDT; CDR2 reads YNNKEL (reference sequence). CDR3 in amino acids: CASSRAGSMNNEQFF. The CDR3 DNA follows: TGTGCCAGCAGCCGAGCGGGTAGTATGAACAATGAGCAGTTCTTC.

This chain joins TRBV5-1 and TRBJ1-1, with 7 nucleotides matching TRBD1. The ends lost 3 bases at V and 1 base at J; junction bases unmatched: 6. Germline CDR1 is SGHRS and CDR2 is YFSETQ. This CDR3 spans 15 amino acids. The CDR3 nucleotides read TGCGCCAGCAGCTATCTACAGGGGACGAACACTGAAGCTTTCTTT. Residues: CASSYLQGTNTEAFF.

The rearrangement links TRBV15 to TRBJ1-3; D remains ambiguous. Trimming cost V 5 bases and J 0 bases, with 8 bases left between them. Germline CDR1 and CDR2: LNHNV and YYDKDF (reference sequence). CDR3 length equals 14 residues. CDR3 coding DNA: TGTGCCACCAGCCCCCTCGCCTCTGGAAACACCATATATTTT. It translates to CATSPLASGNTIYF. The whole variable domain, remainder taken from reference TRBV15 and TRBJ1-3, is DAMVIQNPRYQVTQFGKPVTLSCSQTLNHNVMYWYQQKSSQAPKLLFHYYDKDFNNEADTPDNFQSRRPNTSFCFLDIRSPGLGDTAMYLCATSPLASGNTIYFGEGSWLTVV.